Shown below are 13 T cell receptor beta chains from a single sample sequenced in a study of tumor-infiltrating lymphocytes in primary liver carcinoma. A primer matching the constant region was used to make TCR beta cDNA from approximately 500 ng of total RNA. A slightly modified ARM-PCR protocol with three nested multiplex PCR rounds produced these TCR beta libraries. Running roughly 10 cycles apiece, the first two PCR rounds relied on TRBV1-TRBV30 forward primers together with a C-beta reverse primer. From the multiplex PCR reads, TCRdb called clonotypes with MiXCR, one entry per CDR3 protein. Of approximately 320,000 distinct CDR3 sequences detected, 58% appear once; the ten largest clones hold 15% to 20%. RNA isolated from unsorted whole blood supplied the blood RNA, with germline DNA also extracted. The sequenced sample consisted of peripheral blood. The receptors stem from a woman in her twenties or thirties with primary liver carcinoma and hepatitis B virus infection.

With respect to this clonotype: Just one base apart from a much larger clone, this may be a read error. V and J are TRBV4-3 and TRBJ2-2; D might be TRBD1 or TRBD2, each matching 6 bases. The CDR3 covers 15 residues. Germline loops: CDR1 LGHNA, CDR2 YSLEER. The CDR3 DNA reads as TGCACCAGCAGCCAAGATGACAGGAGGGGGAGGGAGCTGTTTTTT. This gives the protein CTSSQDDRRGRELFF.

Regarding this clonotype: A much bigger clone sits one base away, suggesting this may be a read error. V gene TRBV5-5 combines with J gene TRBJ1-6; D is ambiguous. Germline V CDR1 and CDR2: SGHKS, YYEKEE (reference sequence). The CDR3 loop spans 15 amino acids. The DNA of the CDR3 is TGTGCCAACAGCTTGGTTTACAGTTTATATTCACCCCTCCACTTT. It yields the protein CANSLVYSLYSPLHF.

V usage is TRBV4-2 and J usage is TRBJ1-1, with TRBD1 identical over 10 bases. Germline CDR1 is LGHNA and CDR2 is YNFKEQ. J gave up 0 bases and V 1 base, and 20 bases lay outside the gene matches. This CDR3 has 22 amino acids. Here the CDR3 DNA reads TGTGCCAGCAGCCAAGTCCCGGGACAGGGGCTGATTGTGATGATCATGAACACTGAAGCTTTCTTT. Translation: CASSQVPGQGLIVMIMNTEAFF.

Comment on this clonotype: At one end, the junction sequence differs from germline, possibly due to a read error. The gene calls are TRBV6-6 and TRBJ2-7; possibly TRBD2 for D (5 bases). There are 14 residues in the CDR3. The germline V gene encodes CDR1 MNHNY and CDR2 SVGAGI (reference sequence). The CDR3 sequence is CASSPLGSSYEKYF. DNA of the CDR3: TGTGCCAGCAGCCCGTTGGGGAGCTCCTACGAGAAGTACTTC.

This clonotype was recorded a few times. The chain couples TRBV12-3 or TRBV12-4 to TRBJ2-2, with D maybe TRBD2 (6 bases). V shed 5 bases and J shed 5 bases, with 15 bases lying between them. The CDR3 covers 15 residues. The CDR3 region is CASSPGGGVTGELFF. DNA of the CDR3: TGTGCCAGCAGTCCGGGTGGAGGGGTAACCGGGGAGCTGTTTTTT.

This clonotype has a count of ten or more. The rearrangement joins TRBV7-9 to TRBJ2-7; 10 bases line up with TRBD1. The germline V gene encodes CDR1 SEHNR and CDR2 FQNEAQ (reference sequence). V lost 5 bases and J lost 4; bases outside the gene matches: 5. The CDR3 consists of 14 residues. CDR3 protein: CASSPGQGRYEQYF. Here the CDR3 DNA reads TGTGCCAGCAGCCCGGGACAGGGGAGGTACGAGCAGTACTTC.

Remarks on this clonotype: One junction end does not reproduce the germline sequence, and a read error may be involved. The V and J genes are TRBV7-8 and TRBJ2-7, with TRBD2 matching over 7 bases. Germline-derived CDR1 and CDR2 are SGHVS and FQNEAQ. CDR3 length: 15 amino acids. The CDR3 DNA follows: TGTGCCAGCAGTTCTAAGACTAGCACCTCCTACGGGCAGTACTTC. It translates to CASSSKTSTSYGQYF.

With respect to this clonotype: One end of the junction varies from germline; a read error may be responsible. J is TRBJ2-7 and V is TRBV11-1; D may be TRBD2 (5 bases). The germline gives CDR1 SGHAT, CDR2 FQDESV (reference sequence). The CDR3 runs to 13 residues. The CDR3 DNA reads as TGTGCCAGCAGCCCCGGGGTATCCAACGAGCAGCATTTC. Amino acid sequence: CASSPGVSNEQHF.

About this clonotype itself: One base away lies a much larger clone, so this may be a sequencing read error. Written as DNA, the CDR3 is TGTGCCAGCAGCTTGTTTGCTAGCGGACCTTACAATGAGCAGCTCTTC. It translates to CASSLFASGPYNEQLF. This chain links TRBV5-6 with TRBJ2-1; 7 bases are shared with TRBD2. Germline V gene data show CDR1 as SGHDT and CDR2 as YYEEEE. The CDR3 is 16 residues long.

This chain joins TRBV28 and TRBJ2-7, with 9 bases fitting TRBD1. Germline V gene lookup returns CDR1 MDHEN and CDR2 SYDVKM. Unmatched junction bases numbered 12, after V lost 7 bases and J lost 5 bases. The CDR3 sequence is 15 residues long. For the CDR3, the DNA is TGTGCCAGCACTACGGAGGGACAGGGTCGGAACGAGCAGTACTTC. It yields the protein CASTTEGQGRNEQYF.

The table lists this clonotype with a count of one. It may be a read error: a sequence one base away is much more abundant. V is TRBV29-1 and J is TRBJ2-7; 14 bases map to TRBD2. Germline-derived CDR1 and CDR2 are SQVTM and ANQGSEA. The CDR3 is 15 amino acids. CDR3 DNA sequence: TGCGGCGTTGACGATGGGACTAGCGGGAGTGGCGAGCAGTACTTC. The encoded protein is CGVDDGTSGSGEQYF.

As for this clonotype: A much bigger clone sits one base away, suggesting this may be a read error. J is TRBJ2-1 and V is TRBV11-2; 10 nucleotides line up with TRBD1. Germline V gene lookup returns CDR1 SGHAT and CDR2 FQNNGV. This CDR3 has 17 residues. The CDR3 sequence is CASSSIAGTGAYDEQFF. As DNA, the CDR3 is TGTGCCAGCAGCTCAATTGCCGGGACAGGGGCCTACGATGAGCAGTTCTTC.

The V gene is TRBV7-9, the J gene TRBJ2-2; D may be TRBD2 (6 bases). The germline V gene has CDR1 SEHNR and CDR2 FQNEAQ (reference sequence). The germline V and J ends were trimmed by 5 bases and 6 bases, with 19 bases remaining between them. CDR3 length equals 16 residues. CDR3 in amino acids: CASSPQRLRGAGELFF. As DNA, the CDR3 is TGTGCCAGCAGCCCGCAGAGGCTTCGCGGGGCCGGGGAGCTGTTTTTT.